Below, 10 T cell receptor beta chains from the same sample are listed, as sequenced in a study of technical replicates of blood from several donors. Data came from immunoSEQ multiplex PCR; TCRdb stores just in-frame clones and leaves some out. Counted here are about 80,000 clones, around 94% occurring once; the ten biggest clones make up 0.38%. Sequencing input: T cells isolated from PBMCs. These receptors all come from a human donor in good health.

The chain couples TRBV4-3 to TRBJ2-1; 8 nucleotides line up with TRBD2. The CDR3 contains 14 residues. The V gene end was trimmed by 2 bases and the J gene end by 6 bases; junction bases not matched to a gene: 3. CDR1 is LGHNA, CDR2 YSLEER, per germline. CDR3 sequence: CASSQPGLGNEQFF. The CDR3 coding sequence is TGCGCCAGCAGCCAACCGGGACTAGGCAATGAGCAGTTCTTC.

The chain has TRBV7-6 and TRBJ1-5; TRBD1 aligns across 8 bases. CDR1 and CDR2 (germline): SGHVS, FNYEAQ. This CDR3 is 15 amino acids long. The V segment lost 5 bases and the J segment 4 bases; nucleotides outside the gene matches: 7. This chain's CDR3 is CASSTRQGRNQPQHF. The CDR3, as DNA: TGTGCCAGCAGCACAAGACAGGGGAGGAATCAGCCCCAGCATTTT.

The V gene is TRBV5-8, the J gene TRBJ2-7; D perhaps matches TRBD1 (6 bases). The V and J ends lost 4 bases and 9 bases respectively, with 14 bases between them. This CDR3 comprises 12 residues. CDR1 is SGHTS, CDR2 YDEGEE, per germline. This CDR3 reads CASSLDSNGQYF. The CDR3 bases are TGTGCCAGCAGCCTGGACAGTAACGGGCAGTACTTC.

The rearrangement joins TRBV27 to TRBJ2-2, with 7 positions matching TRBD2. The J segment lost 6 bases and the V segment lost 3 bases, leaving 10 bases of the junction unmatched. The V gene's germline CDR1 is MNHEY and CDR2 SMNVEV (reference sequence). The CDR3 spans 16 residues. DNA of the CDR3: TGTGCCAGCAGTTTGGGGCTAGCGGTAGACGCCGGGGAGCTGTTTTTT. Residues: CASSLGLAVDAGELFF.

This chain connects TRBV13 to TRBJ1-3; D not resolved. The germline V and J ends were trimmed by 2 bases and 3 bases, with 11 bases remaining between them. This CDR3 contains 15 residues. Germline V gene data show CDR1 as PRHDT and CDR2 as FYEKMQ (reference sequence). This chain's CDR3 is CASSLSGRNGNTIYF. The CDR3 DNA follows: TGTGCCAGCAGCTTATCGGGTAGAAATGGAAACACCATATATTTT.

The chain carries TRBV13 and TRBJ2-7; 7 bases match TRBD2. Germline-derived CDR1 and CDR2 are PRHDT and FYEKMQ (reference sequence). The CDR3 contains 15 residues. The V segment lost 3 bases and the J segment 2 bases; nucleotides outside the gene matches: 7. The CDR3 sequence is CASSLGAGLAYEQYF. The DNA for the CDR3 is TGTGCCAGCAGCTTGGGAGCGGGATTAGCCTACGAGCAGTACTTC.

This clone was found once. The J gene is TRBJ2-7, the V gene TRBV7-9, with a tentative D call TRBD1 (5 bases). Trimming took off 5 bases at V and 5 bases at J, with 10 bases between the two ends. The CDR3 has 12 amino acids. Germline CDR1 is SEHNR and CDR2 is FQNEAQ (reference sequence). CDR3 sequence: CASSGRADEQYF. In nucleotides, the CDR3 is TGTGCCAGCAGCGGCAGGGCCGACGAGCAGTACTTC.

The rearrangement links TRBV5-4 to TRBJ1-1; 9 bases agree with TRBD1. In germline, CDR1 is SGHNT, CDR2 YYREEE (reference sequence). V shed 4 bases, J shed 5 bases, and the junction held 6 bases outside the gene matches. The CDR3 covers 14 residues. CDR3 nucleotide sequence: TGTGCCAGCAGCCAAGACGGGACAGGGACTGAAGCTTTCTTT. Its translation is CASSQDGTGTEAFF.

V usage is TRBV19 and J usage is TRBJ2-7; the match to TRBD2 covers 7 bases. Trimming cost V 3 bases and J 7 bases; bases outside gene matches: 12. Germline values: CDR1 LNHDA, CDR2 SQIVND (reference sequence). The CDR3 contains 15 residues. CDR3 residues: CASSIGLAVDFEQYF. CDR3 DNA: TGTGCCAGTAGTATCGGGCTAGCGGTCGACTTTGAGCAGTACTTC. Complete variable domain (other parts from reference TRBV19 and TRBJ2-7): DGGITQSPKYLFRKEGQNVTLSCEQNLNHDAMYWYRQDPGQGLRLIYYSQIVNDFQKGDIAEGYSVSREKKESFPLTVTSAQKNPTAFYLCASSIGLAVDFEQYFGPGTRLTVT.

The chain combines TRBV5-1 with TRBJ2-7; D may be TRBD1 (5 bases). Trimming removed 0 bases at V and 2 bases at J, with 12 bases between. The CDR3 has 15 amino acids. Germline CDR1 and CDR2: SGHRS and YFSETQ. CDR3: CASSLGAQVTYEQYF. The CDR3 DNA sequence: TGCGCCAGCAGCTTGGGGGCACAGGTAACCTACGAGCAGTACTTC.